Listed here is a single T cell receptor beta chain. The target antigen is unknown. All donors participated as healthy donors of bone marrow. These data are taken from a study of cytomegalovirus exposure and HLA in healthy donors. Both 60 Vbeta primers and 13 Jbeta primers went into the PCR. Clones were read by immunoSEQ multiplex PCR, and TCRdb kept only the in-frame ones, dropping some. Of roughly 150,000 clones detected, 80% appear once; the ten largest clones hold about 15%. Study-wide results and limits: Among the CMV-associated chains, three were confirmed in vitro as specific for CMV antigens.

The source material was PBMCs. The TCR comes from a woman between 35 and 50 years old in good health and CMV-seronegative.

CDR3 sequence reads: CASSLRVLTGMSTDTQYF. The CDR3 DNA reads TGCGCCAGCAGCTTGCGTGTTTTAACGGGAATGAGCACAGATACGCAGTATTTT. The genes are TRBV5-1 and TRBJ2-3; the D gene is possibly TRBD2 (5 bases). Germline V gene sequence: CDR1 SGHRS, CDR2 YFSETQ. Trimming left V 1 base short and J 0 bases short, with 18 bases between. The CDR3 has 18 amino acids. The full variable domain, in which reference TRBV5-1 and TRBJ2-3 provide the parts outside the CDR3, is KAGVTQTPRYLIKTRGQQVTLSCSPISGHRSVSWYQQTPGQGLQFLFEYFSETQRNKGNFPGRFSGRQFSNSRSEMNVSTLELGDSALYLCASSLRVLTGMSTDTQYFGPGTRLTVL.